The subject of this entry is one T cell receptor beta chain. Its antigen is still unknown. The PCR contained 60 Vbeta and 13 Jbeta primers. Libraries were prepared by immunoSEQ multiplex PCR; TCRdb keeps only in-frame clonotypes and omits some of them. The sample yields around 150,000 clones, around 76% seen once. The data were taken from a study of cytomegalovirus exposure and HLA in healthy donors. The CDR3 is 15 amino acids. Trimming left V 6 bases short and J 3 bases short, with 18 bases between. Looked up from germline, CDR1 is LNHDA and CDR2 is SQIVND (reference sequence). Study findings and constraints: Presence/absence analyses took donor sequencing depth as roughly uniform.

The clonotype comes from a girl between 5 and 17 years old in good health and CMV-seropositive. Input material: PBMCs. This chain links TRBV19 with TRBJ2-7; TRBD2 might be the D (7 bases). The DNA for the CDR3 is TGTGCCAGTAGCGCCCGGGGGGCTCCGGTCTACGAGCAGTACTTC. This gives the protein CASSARGAPVYEQYF.